The rows below give T cell receptor beta chains drawn from one sample of a study of response to subunit inactivated influenza vaccine. TCRdb independently ran MiXCR on the RT-PCR reads; one entry per CDR3 protein. The table has approximately 200,000 distinct CDR3 sequences, 13% to 15% seen once. The specimen was CD8+ T cells sorted from PBMCs, collected 4 to 6 days after vaccination. Every receptor here comes from a man over 45 who received an inactivated influenza vaccine. Both conserved end residues are part of each CDR3. Each record gives: J gene, D gene, clone size, V gene, CDR3 protein, CDR3 DNA. A D gene is named only where the DNA matches it firmly. Size is stated for part of the rows, as once, few or many counts, or as a class when the clone is expanded.

j_call: TRBJ2-7; d_call: -; clone_size: few; v_call: TRBV5-6; cdr3_aa: CASSFSGQTEQYF; cdr3_nt: TGTGCCAGCAGCTTTTCCGGACAGACCGAGCAGTACTTC
j_call: TRBJ1-1; d_call: TRBD1; clone_size: few; v_call: TRBV4-1; cdr3_aa: CASSQGGDREAFF; cdr3_nt: TGCGCCAGCAGCCAAGGTGGGGACAGGGAAGCTTTCTTT
j_call: TRBJ2-2; d_call: TRBD1; clone_size: -; v_call: TRBV9; cdr3_aa: CASSPAGTGNAGELFF; cdr3_nt: TGTGCCAGCAGCCCAGCCGGGACAGGGAATGCCGGGGAGCTGTTTTTT
j_call: TRBJ2-4; d_call: TRBD1; clone_size: few; v_call: TRBV12-3/TRBV12-4; cdr3_aa: CASRWGQAENIQYF; cdr3_nt: TGTGCCAGCAGGTGGGGACAGGCCGAAAACATTCAGTACTTC
j_call: TRBJ2-1; d_call: -; clone_size: -; v_call: TRBV3-1; cdr3_aa: CASSQDPPSYGVGYLKQFF; cdr3_nt: TGTGCCAGCAGCCAAGATCCTCCGAGCTATGGAGTAGGATATCTAAAGCAGTTCTTC
j_call: TRBJ2-3; d_call: TRBD1; clone_size: few; v_call: TRBV4-3; cdr3_aa: CASSQDLDRGTDTQYF; cdr3_nt: TGCGCCAGCAGCCAAGATCTGGACAGGGGCACAGATACGCAGTATTTT
j_call: TRBJ2-7; d_call: -; clone_size: -; v_call: TRBV5-6; cdr3_aa: CASSLAGMLAEQYF; cdr3_nt: TGTGCCAGCAGCTTGGCTGGGATGCTCGCCGAGCAGTACTTC
j_call: TRBJ1-5; d_call: TRBD1; clone_size: -; v_call: TRBV4-1; cdr3_aa: CASSLSSGGSQPQHF; cdr3_nt: TGCGCCAGCAGCCTATCTTCAGGGGGGAGCCAGCCCCAGCATTTT
j_call: TRBJ2-7; d_call: -; clone_size: few; v_call: TRBV7-9; cdr3_aa: CASSHEEGGYEQYF; cdr3_nt: TGTGCCAGCAGCCACGAGGAGGGGGGATACGAGCAGTACTTC
j_call: TRBJ2-1; d_call: TRBD2; clone_size: few; v_call: TRBV7-9; cdr3_aa: CASSPLAGEPYNEQFF; cdr3_nt: TGTGCCAGCAGCCCCCTAGCGGGAGAACCCTACAATGAGCAGTTCTTC
j_call: TRBJ1-2; d_call: -; clone_size: few; v_call: TRBV28; cdr3_aa: CASSPDSLLGYTF; cdr3_nt: TGTGCCAGCAGTCCCGACAGCCTGCTGGGCTACACCTTC